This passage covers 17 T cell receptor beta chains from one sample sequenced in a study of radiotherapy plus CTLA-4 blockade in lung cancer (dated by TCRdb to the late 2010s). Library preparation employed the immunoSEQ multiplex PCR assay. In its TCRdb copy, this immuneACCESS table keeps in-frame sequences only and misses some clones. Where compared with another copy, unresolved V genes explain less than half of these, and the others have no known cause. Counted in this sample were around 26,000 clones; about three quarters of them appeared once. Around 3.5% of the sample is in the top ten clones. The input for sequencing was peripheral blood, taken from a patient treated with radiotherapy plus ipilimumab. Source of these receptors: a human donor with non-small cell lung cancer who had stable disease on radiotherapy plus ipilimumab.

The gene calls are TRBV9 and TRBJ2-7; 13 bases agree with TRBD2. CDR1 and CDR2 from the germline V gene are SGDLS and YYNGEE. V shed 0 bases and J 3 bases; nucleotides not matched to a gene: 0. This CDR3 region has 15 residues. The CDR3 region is CASSVGTSGSYEQYF. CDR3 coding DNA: TGTGCCAGCAGCGTAGGGACTAGCGGGAGCTACGAGCAGTACTTC.

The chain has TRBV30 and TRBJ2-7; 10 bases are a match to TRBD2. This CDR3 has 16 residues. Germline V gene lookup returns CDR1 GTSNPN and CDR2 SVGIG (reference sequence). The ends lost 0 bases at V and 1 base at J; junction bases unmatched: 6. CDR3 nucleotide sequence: TGTGCCTGGAGTGTACCAGCGGGAGGGAGATCCTACGAGCAGTACTTC. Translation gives CAWSVPAGGRSYEQYF. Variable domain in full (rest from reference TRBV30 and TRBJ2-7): SQTIHQWPATLVQPVGSPLSLECTVEGTSNPNLYWYRQAAGRGLQLLFYSVGIGQISSEVPQNLSASRPQDRQFILSSKKLLLSDSGFYLCAWSVPAGGRSYEQYFGPGTRLTVT.

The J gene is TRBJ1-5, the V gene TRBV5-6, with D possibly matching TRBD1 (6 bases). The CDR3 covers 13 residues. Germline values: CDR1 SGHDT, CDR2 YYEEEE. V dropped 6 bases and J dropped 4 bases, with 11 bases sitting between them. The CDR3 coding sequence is TGTGCCAGCACACGAGGGGGGAATCAGCCCCAGCATTTT. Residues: CASTRGGNQPQHF.

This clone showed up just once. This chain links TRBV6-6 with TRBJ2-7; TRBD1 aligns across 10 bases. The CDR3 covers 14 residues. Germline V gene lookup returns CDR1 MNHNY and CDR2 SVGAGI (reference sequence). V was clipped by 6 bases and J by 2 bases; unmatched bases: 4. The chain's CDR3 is CASRGQGRTYEQYF. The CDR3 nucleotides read TGTGCCAGCAGGGGACAGGGGAGGACCTACGAGCAGTACTTC.

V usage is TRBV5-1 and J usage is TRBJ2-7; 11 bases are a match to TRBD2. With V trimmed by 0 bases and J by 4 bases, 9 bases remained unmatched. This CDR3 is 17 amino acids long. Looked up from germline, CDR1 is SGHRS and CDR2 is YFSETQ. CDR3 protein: CASSLESVAGGEYEQYF. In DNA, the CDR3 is TGCGCCAGCAGCTTGGAATCAGTAGCGGGAGGGGAGTACGAGCAGTACTTC.

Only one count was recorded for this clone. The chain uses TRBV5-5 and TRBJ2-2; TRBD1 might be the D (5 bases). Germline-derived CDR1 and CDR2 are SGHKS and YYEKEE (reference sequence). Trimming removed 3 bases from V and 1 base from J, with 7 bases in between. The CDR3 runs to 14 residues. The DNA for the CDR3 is TGTGCCAGCAGCTCGCAGGGGAACACCGGGGAGCTGTTTTTT. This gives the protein CASSSQGNTGELFF. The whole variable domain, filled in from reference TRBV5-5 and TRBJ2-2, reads DAGVTQSPTHLIKTRGQQVTLRCSPISGHKSVSWYQQVLGQGPQFIFQYYEKEERGRGNFPDRFSARQFPNYSSELNVNALLLGDSALYLCASSSQGNTGELFFGEGSRLTVL.

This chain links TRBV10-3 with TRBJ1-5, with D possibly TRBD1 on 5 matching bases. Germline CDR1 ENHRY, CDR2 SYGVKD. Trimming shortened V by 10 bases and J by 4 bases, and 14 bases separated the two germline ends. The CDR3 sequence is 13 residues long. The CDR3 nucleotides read TGTGCCAGTACAGGAGACCTTAATCAGCCCCAGCATTTT. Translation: CASTGDLNQPQHF.

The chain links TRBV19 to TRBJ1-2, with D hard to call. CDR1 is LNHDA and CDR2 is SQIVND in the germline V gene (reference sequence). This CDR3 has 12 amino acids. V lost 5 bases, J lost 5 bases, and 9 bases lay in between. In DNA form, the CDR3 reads TGTGCCAGTAGTCCCACTTTTTATGGCTACACCTTC. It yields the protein CASSPTFYGYTF. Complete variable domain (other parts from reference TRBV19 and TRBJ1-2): DGGITQSPKYLFRKEGQNVTLSCEQNLNHDAMYWYRQDPGQGLRLIYYSQIVNDFQKGDIAEGYSVSREKKESFPLTVTSAQKNPTAFYLCASSPTFYGYTFGSGTRLTVV.

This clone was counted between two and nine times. The CDR3 sequence: CAISGRGETQYF. CDR3 DNA sequence: TGTGCCATCAGTGGGCGGGGGGAGACCCAGTACTTC. This sequence joins TRBV10-3 and TRBJ2-5; TRBD2 agrees at 7 bases. V shed 4 bases, J shed 5 bases, and the junction held 1 base outside the gene matches. Looked up from germline, CDR1 is ENHRY and CDR2 is SYGVKD. The CDR3 consists of 12 residues.

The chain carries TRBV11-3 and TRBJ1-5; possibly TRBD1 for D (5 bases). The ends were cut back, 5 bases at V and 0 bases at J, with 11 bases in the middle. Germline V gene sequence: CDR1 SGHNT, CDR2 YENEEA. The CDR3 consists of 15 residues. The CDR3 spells CASSRWGGSNQPQHF. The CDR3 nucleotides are TGTGCCAGCAGCCGCTGGGGGGGTAGCAATCAGCCCCAGCATTTT.

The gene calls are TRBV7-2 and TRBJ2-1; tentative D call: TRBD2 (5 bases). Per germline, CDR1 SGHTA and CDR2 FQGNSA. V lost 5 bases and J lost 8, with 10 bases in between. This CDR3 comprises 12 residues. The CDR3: CASSAKLDEQFF. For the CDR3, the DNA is TGTGCCAGCAGCGCAAAACTAGATGAGCAGTTCTTC.

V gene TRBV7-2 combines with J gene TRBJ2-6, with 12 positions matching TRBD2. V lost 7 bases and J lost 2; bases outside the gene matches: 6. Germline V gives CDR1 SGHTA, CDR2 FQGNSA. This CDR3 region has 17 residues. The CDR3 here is CASTSSGRAAGANVLTF. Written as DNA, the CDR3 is TGTGCCAGCACCTCTAGCGGGAGGGCCGCTGGGGCCAACGTCCTGACTTTC.

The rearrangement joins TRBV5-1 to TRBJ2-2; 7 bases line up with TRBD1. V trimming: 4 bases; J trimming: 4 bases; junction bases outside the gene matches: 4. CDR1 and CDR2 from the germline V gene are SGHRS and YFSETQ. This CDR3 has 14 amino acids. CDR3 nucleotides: TGCGCCAGCAGCATGACAGGGTTCACCGGGGAGCTGTTTTTT. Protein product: CASSMTGFTGELFF.

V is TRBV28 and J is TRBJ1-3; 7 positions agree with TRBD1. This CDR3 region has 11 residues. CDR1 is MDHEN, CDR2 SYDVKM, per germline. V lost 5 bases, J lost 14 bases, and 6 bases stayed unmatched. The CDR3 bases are TGTGCCAGCAGTCAACAGGGGAGCGTATATTTT. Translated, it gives CASSQQGSVYF.

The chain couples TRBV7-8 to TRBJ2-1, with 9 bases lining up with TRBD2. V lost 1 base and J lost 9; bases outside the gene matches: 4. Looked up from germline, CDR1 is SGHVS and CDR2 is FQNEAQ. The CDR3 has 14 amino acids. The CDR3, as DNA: TGTGCCAGCAGCTTAGGTAGCGGGAGTGTTGAGCAGTTCTTC. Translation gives CASSLGSGSVEQFF.

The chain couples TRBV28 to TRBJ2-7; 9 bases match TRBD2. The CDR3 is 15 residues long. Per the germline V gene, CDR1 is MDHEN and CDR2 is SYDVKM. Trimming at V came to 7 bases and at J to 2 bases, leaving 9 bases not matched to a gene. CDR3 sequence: CASTPRLAATYEQYF. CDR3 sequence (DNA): TGTGCCAGCACACCCCGACTAGCGGCTACCTACGAGCAGTACTTC.

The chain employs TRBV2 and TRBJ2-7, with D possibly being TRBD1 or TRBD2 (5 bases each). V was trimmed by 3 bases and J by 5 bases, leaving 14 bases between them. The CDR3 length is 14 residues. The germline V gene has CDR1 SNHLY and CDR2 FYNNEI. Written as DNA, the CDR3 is TGTGCCAGCAGTGAGGCCTTCGTGGGGGACGAGCAGTACTTC. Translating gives CASSEAFVGDEQYF.